This is a list of T cell receptor beta chains from one sample in a study of radiotherapy plus CTLA-4 blockade in lung cancer. Measured with immunoSEQ multiplex PCR; TCRdb has only the in-frame clones, and not every one. The table includes tens of thousands of clones, over 80% detected once. This specimen consisted of peripheral blood, obtained from a patient treated with radiotherapy plus ipilimumab. The source is a human donor with non-small cell lung cancer who had stable disease on radiotherapy plus ipilimumab. Each CDR3 is given with its conserved first and last residue. Each record gives: V gene, J gene, CDR3 protein.

V: TRBV6-5
J: TRBJ2-3
CDR3: CASRLAGEFGTQYF

V: TRBV30
J: TRBJ1-2
CDR3: CAWITDRIYGYTF

V: TRBV27
J: TRBJ2-7
CDR3: CASSPGRAYEQYF

V: TRBV7-3
J: TRBJ2-7
CDR3: CASSLSGGLYEQYF

V: TRBV5-8
J: TRBJ2-1
CDR3: CASSLWGFDNEQFF

V: TRBV5-1
J: TRBJ1-6
CDR3: CASSSRGPGNSPLHF

V: TRBV4-2
J: TRBJ1-5
CDR3: CASSQELWSNQPQHF

V: TRBV7-9
J: TRBJ2-5
CDR3: CASRNGQDQETQYF

V: TRBV9
J: TRBJ1-5
CDR3: CASSETGSNQPQHF

V: TRBV9
J: TRBJ1-5
CDR3: CASSVEGGNQPQHF

V: TRBV18
J: TRBJ1-1
CDR3: CASSPRRSFEAFF

V: TRBV7-8
J: TRBJ1-2
CDR3: CASSLARTGSSPYGYTF

V: TRBV5-4
J: TRBJ2-7
CDR3: CASSPPSREGPSYEQYF

V: TRBV28
J: TRBJ1-5
CDR3: CASRDAPSPQHF

V: TRBV9
J: TRBJ2-1
CDR3: CASSPGSGTIYNEQFF

V: TRBV5-1
J: TRBJ2-7
CDR3: CASSAGLAGDHYEQYF

V: TRBV7-8
J: TRBJ2-7
CDR3: CASSLVASSYEQYF

V: TRBV2
J: TRBJ2-1
CDR3: CASSNRGAGSYNEQFF

V: TRBV6-6
J: TRBJ2-7
CDR3: CASSYSTAGAYEQYF

V: TRBV5-1
J: TRBJ2-7
CDR3: CASSLTRENPRYEQYF

V: TRBV9
J: TRBJ2-2
CDR3: CASSVLGGPNTGELFF

V: TRBV9
J: TRBJ2-2
CDR3: CASSVNIGDTGELFF

V: TRBV9
J: TRBJ2-5
CDR3: CASKAGTGVQETQYF

V: TRBV6-6
J: TRBJ2-7
CDR3: CASSDRPGSYEQYF

V: TRBV7-8
J: TRBJ2-1
CDR3: CASSPYRFSSYNEQFF

V: TRBV6-1
J: TRBJ1-1
CDR3: CASSEPGQNTEAFF

V: TRBV6-6
J: TRBJ2-7
CDR3: CASSYDSYEQYF

V: TRBV19
J: TRBJ1-2
CDR3: CASTDPGEIYGYTF

V: TRBV6-6
J: TRBJ1-4
CDR3: CASAPAGAGTNEKLFF

V: TRBV9
J: TRBJ2-5
CDR3: CASSPREGAPLETQYF

V: TRBV25-1
J: TRBJ1-5
CDR3: CASSERGGQPQHF

V: TRBV5-8
J: TRBJ1-2
CDR3: CASSLTTSTYGYTF

V: TRBV21-1
J: TRBJ2-5
CDR3: CASSKSPRGSLKKVFQETQYF

V: TRBV18
J: TRBJ1-1
CDR3: CASSGRTGAKDTEAFF

V: TRBV18
J: TRBJ2-6
CDR3: CASSPSAGGISGANVLTF

V: TRBV30
J: TRBJ2-7
CDR3: CAWSSLDGQYF

V: TRBV4-2
J: TRBJ2-3
CDR3: CASSQEATDTQYF

V: TRBV4-2
J: TRBJ2-5
CDR3: CASSQDRGGGSETQYF

V: TRBV5-1
J: TRBJ2-5
CDR3: CASSSRETQYF

V: TRBV10-1
J: TRBJ1-1
CDR3: CASSRDSLNTEAFF